Detailed here is one T cell receptor (beta chain). Its antigen is still unknown. One to two pinch biopsies were taken from the rectum during colonoscopy. The survey-level immunoSEQ assay was used. Clones were sequenced by immunoSEQ multiplex PCR, and TCRdb holds only the in-frame ones, with some missing. The table lists 40,000 to 55,000 clones, 60% to 85% of them singletons, with less than 4.5% in the top ten. The source of the sample is a study of pediatric ulcerative colitis. Study outcomes and limitations: A couple of patients had blood samples with substantially reduced template counts. Ulcerative colitis patients shared more blood-rectal clones than controls.

V trimming: 4 bases; J trimming: 6 bases; junction bases outside the gene matches: 13. The V gene's germline CDR1 is MNHEY and CDR2 SMNVEV (reference sequence). CDR3 size: 18 residues. Specimen: gut tissue. The rearrangement joins TRBV27 to TRBJ2-1, with 12 bases aligning to TRBD2. The clonotype was recovered from a girl aged 10 to 17 with moderate ulcerative colitis. The CDR3 sequence: CASSSSARGLAGFNEQFF. In DNA form, the CDR3 reads TGTGCCAGCAGTTCCTCCGCCCGGGGACTAGCGGGTTTCAATGAGCAGTTCTTC.